The sequence of this T cell receptor beta chain was determined in a study of shared clonotypes between healthy human individuals. In the study overall: Sampling drew on donors who were a couple of women and three men aged 18 to 49. A donor's plate count was three for CD4 naive and three for CD4 memory; CD8 naive had two and CD8 memory one.

Authors' data handling: Filtering of immunoSEQ junctional sequences could not match full-length read filtering. The table came from immunoSEQ multiplex PCR; TCRdb's copy has only in-frame clones and leaves some out. That table is the source of V, J and clone size, and D and trimming were worked out from the DNA. This table holds roughly 1,800,000 clones, just under 95% found once. CD45RO-negative cells were positively selected for CCR7, leaving out terminally differentiated effector memory CD45RA+ cells. Germline V CDR1 and CDR2: MNHEY, SVGAGI. The CDR3 runs to 14 residues. V was clipped by 6 bases and J by 0 bases, with 11 bases between them.

V and J are TRBV6-5 and TRBJ1-1; D not resolved. The origin of this receptor is a man between 18 and 29 years old in good health. The specimen was naive CD8+ T cells sorted from blood. CDR3 DNA: TGTGCCAGCAGCACGGAAGATATGAACACTGAAGCTTTCTTT. Residues: CASSTEDMNTEAFF.